The 5 T cell receptor beta chains given below trace back to one sample, sequenced in a study of OX40 agonist ivuxolimab in advanced cancers. Sequenced by immunoSEQ multiplex PCR; TCRdb stores in-frame clones only, minus some. In the table there are 40,000 to 45,000 clones, 75% to 90% of which are singletons. The material was CD4+ or CD8+ T cells sorted from blood, obtained in a trial of the OX40 agonist ivuxolimab. These receptors were collected from an adult with an advanced solid tumor such as melanoma, head and neck, liver or kidney cancer.

V usage is TRBV11-2 and J usage is TRBJ2-3; TRBD2 aligns across 10 bases. J was trimmed by 4 bases and V by 0 bases; bases with no gene match: 1. The CDR3 covers 15 residues. Germline loops: CDR1 SGHAT, CDR2 FQNNGV. The CDR3 spells CASSLEAGGADTQYF. DNA for the CDR3: TGTGCCAGCAGCTTAGAAGCGGGAGGGGCAGATACGCAGTATTTT.

CDR3 sequence (DNA): TGCGCCAGCAGAACCCGCTCACAGAGCGGGGAGCTGTTTTTT. Translated, it gives CASRTRSQSGELFF. The chain uses TRBV5-1 and TRBJ2-2; no firm D call. Trimming pared 5 bases from V and 7 bases from J, leaving 15 bases between. Germline CDR1 is SGHRS and CDR2 is YFSETQ. The CDR3 is 14 amino acids.

This chain uses TRBV7-9 with TRBJ2-3; D unclear. Germline V lookup: CDR1 SEHNR, CDR2 FQNEAQ (reference sequence). This CDR3 region has 12 residues. V lost 5 bases and J 4 bases, leaving 7 bases between the germline ends. The CDR3 reads CASSPKADTQYF. The CDR3 region has the DNA TGTGCCAGCAGCCCTAAGGCAGATACGCAGTATTTT.

The chain links TRBV30 to TRBJ2-5, with 11 positions matching TRBD2. V gave up 2 bases and J gave up 5 bases; unmatched junction bases: 7. From germline, CDR1 is GTSNPN and CDR2 SVGIG (reference sequence). The CDR3 consists of 15 residues. The CDR3 reads CAWSSSSGRQETQYF. Written as DNA, the CDR3 is TGTGCCTGGAGTTCTTCTAGCGGGAGGCAGGAGACCCAGTACTTC.

The V gene is TRBV9, the J gene TRBJ2-3; a possible D gene is TRBD2 (6 bases). The ends were cut back, 0 bases at V and 3 bases at J, with 14 bases in the middle. In germline, CDR1 is SGDLS, CDR2 YYNGEE. The CDR3 extends over 16 amino acids. In DNA form, the CDR3 reads TGTGCCAGCAGCGTAGCAGGCGGGGCGGGTACAGATACGCAGTATTTT. It yields the protein CASSVAGGAGTDTQYF. The full variable domain, completed using reference TRBV9 and TRBJ2-3, is DSGVTQTPKHLITATGQRVTLRCSPRSGDLSVYWYQQSLDQGLQFLIQYYNGEERAKGNILERFSAQQFPDLHSELNLSSLELGDSALYFCASSVAGGAGTDTQYFGPGTRLTVL.